This entry features one T cell receptor beta chain sequence. Its antigen is not known. The V end was cut by 6 bases, the J end by 0 bases, with 13 bases between. Germline CDR1 is SEHNR and CDR2 is FQNEAQ (reference sequence). The CDR3 covers 15 residues. This entry comes from a study of T cells in localized non-small cell lung cancer. General study results and limits: Tumor trailed uninvolved adjacent lung in T cell clonality, which peaked there. A median around 55 of the top 100 tumor clones appeared in adjacent lung.

Some clones are missing from TCRdb's copy, which holds only in-frame ones; the method was immunoSEQ multiplex PCR. The data hold approximately 20,000 clones, with around nine tenths observed a single time. Sequences were derived from peripheral blood, sampled before any cancer treatment. The chain has TRBV7-9 and TRBJ2-3, with D perhaps TRBD1 (6 bases). This clonotype was obtained from a male donor older than 55 with stage I squamous cell lung carcinoma. The CDR3 sequence: CASREQGPSTDTQYF. The CDR3 DNA sequence: TGTGCCAGCAGGGAACAGGGCCCTAGCACAGATACGCAGTATTTT.